Below, 25 T cell receptor beta chains from the same sample are listed, as sequenced in a study of blood T cell repertoires in COVID-19. Profiling relied on immunoSEQ multiplex PCR, and the TCRdb table lists in-frame clones only, not all of them. This table has about 310,000 clones, roughly nine tenths appearing once. The specimen sequenced was peripheral blood. These TCRs come from a man in his late teens or twenties with active or convalescent COVID-19.

This clone was seen more than once but under ten times. The chain couples TRBV28 to TRBJ1-1; the D is unclear. V lost 7 bases and J lost 12, with 18 bases in between. Germline V lookup: CDR1 MDHEN, CDR2 SYDVKM. The CDR3 runs to 12 residues. The CDR3 bases are TGTGCCAGCACCCAAAGAGCCCGAATAACTTTCTTT. Its translation: CASTQRARITFF.

In DNA, the CDR3 is TGTGCCAGCAGTCTGACAGAGAACACTGAAGCTTTCTTT. Translation: CASSLTENTEAFF. The V call is TRBV27, the J call TRBJ1-1; TRBD1 is a possible D gene (5 bases). The CDR3 is 13 residues long. V was shortened by 5 bases and J by 1 base, with 8 bases between the two germline ends. Germline loops: CDR1 MNHEY, CDR2 SMNVEV (reference sequence).

The genes are TRBV18 and TRBJ2-5; 11 nucleotides match TRBD2. The CDR3 spans 17 residues. Germline values: CDR1 KGHSH, CDR2 LQKENI. The ends lost 5 bases at V and 2 bases at J; junction bases unmatched: 10. CDR3 in DNA: TGTGCCAGCTCAGAGACTAGCGGGGTCAGCTCGCAAGAGACCCAGTACTTC. Amino acid sequence: CASSETSGVSSQETQYF.

The J gene is TRBJ2-1, the V gene TRBV12-5, with TRBD2 matching over 7 bases. In germline, CDR1 is LGHNT, CDR2 FRNRAP. Trimming took 4 bases from V and 9 from J; bases not matched to a gene: 3. The CDR3 runs to 12 residues. The CDR3 loop is CASGYGGGEQFF. CDR3 nucleotides: TGTGCTAGTGGTTATGGGGGGGGTGAGCAGTTCTTC.

The chain recombines TRBV4-3 with TRBJ1-4, with D possibly TRBD1 on 5 matching bases. This CDR3 has 17 amino acids. Trimming cost V 3 bases and J 10 bases, with 24 bases left between them. Per germline, CDR1 LGHNA and CDR2 YSLEER. The CDR3 is CASSQSLGGTASRKLFF. The CDR3 nucleotides read TGCGCCAGCAGCCAGTCGCTCGGAGGGACGGCTTCGAGAAAACTGTTTTTT.

The table lists this clone with a count of one. J is TRBJ1-2 and V is TRBV5-6; 7 bases align to TRBD1. The V gene end was trimmed by 4 bases and the J gene end by 7 bases; junction bases not matched to a gene: 7. The CDR3 is 13 amino acids. Germline V gives CDR1 SGHDT, CDR2 YYEEEE. The CDR3 protein is CASSQGQFRGYTF. CDR3 nucleotides: TGTGCCAGCAGCCAGGGACAGTTCCGTGGCTACACCTTC. The variable domain in full, with the rest retrieved from reference TRBV5-6 and TRBJ1-2, is DAGVTQSPTHLIKTRGQQVTLRCSPKSGHDTVSWYQQALGQGPQFIFQYYEEEERQRGNFPDRFSGHQFPNYSSELNVNALLLGDSALYLCASSQGQFRGYTFGSGTRLTVV.

The chain carries TRBV5-5 and TRBJ2-7; maybe TRBD1 (5 bases). CDR1 and CDR2 from the germline V gene are SGHKS and YYEKEE (reference sequence). The CDR3 loop spans 13 amino acids. Trimming cost V 0 bases and J 2 bases, with 6 bases left between them. DNA of the CDR3: TGTGCCAGCAGCTTGGGCAGGGCCTACGAGCAGTACTTC. Its protein is CASSLGRAYEQYF.

The V call is TRBV5-5, the J call TRBJ2-2; D is possibly TRBD1 (6 bases). Looked up from germline, CDR1 is SGHKS and CDR2 is YYEKEE (reference sequence). V was pared by 1 base and J by 5 bases, with 12 bases between. CDR3 length: 15 residues. The CDR3 DNA reads as TGTGCCAGCAGCTTGACCGGGACACAAACCGGGGAGCTGTTTTTT. It is translated as CASSLTGTQTGELFF.

The chain recombines TRBV5-1 with TRBJ1-6, with 9 bases aligning to TRBD1. Germline V lookup: CDR1 SGHRS, CDR2 YFSETQ. V trimming: 0 bases; J trimming: 3 bases; junction bases outside the gene matches: 7. CDR3 length equals 18 residues. CDR3 protein: CASSLEDRGVGYNSPLHF. The CDR3 DNA reads TGCGCCAGCAGCTTGGAGGACAGGGGTGTAGGCTATAATTCACCCCTCCACTTT. The full variable domain, completed using reference TRBV5-1 and TRBJ1-6, is KAGVTQTPRYLIKTRGQQVTLSCSPISGHRSVSWYQQTPGQGLQFLFEYFSETQRNKGNFPGRFSGRQFSNSRSEMNVSTLELGDSALYLCASSLEDRGVGYNSPLHFGNGTRLTVT.

The genes are TRBV3-1 (or the pseudogene TRBV3-2) and TRBJ2-7, with D possibly TRBD1 on 5 matching bases. CDR1 is LGHDT, CDR2 YNNKEL, per germline (reference sequence). CDR3 length equals 13 residues. Between the trimmed V and J ends, which lost 4 bases and 1 base, there was a span of 8 bases. CDR3 DNA sequence: TGTGCCAGCAGCCTGACAGTTTCCTACGAGCAGTACTTC. This sequence encodes CASSLTVSYEQYF.

This clone was seen a few times. The chain recombines TRBV10-3 with TRBJ1-5; TRBD1 is a possible D gene (5 bases). Germline V lookup: CDR1 ENHRY, CDR2 SYGVKD. V lost 2 bases and J lost 3, with 8 bases in between. This CDR3 comprises 14 residues. In DNA, the CDR3 is TGTGCCATCAGTGAGACGACAGTCAATCAGCCCCAGCATTTT. Protein product: CAISETTVNQPQHF.

A word on this clone: Different DNA sequences within this sample yield the same CDR3. V and J are TRBV9 and TRBJ2-7; D uncertain. Trimming removed 0 bases at V and 0 bases at J, with 7 bases between. There are 14 residues in the CDR3. Germline V gene sequence: CDR1 SGDLS, CDR2 YYNGEE. The CDR3 protein is CASSVVPSSYEQYF. CDR3 bases: TGTGCCAGCAGCGTAGTACCTAGCTCCTACGAGCAGTACTTC.

V gene TRBV19 combines with J gene TRBJ2-7; 10 bases map to TRBD1. V was clipped by 6 bases and J by 5 bases; unmatched bases: 7. Germline values: CDR1 LNHDA, CDR2 SQIVND (reference sequence). The length of the CDR3 is 14 residues. The CDR3 DNA reads TGTGCCAGTAGCCCGGGACAGGGGTTCGACGAGCAGTACTTC. Translating gives CASSPGQGFDEQYF. Based on the CDR3 plus reference TRBV19 and TRBJ2-7, the full variable domain is DGGITQSPKYLFRKEGQNVTLSCEQNLNHDAMYWYRQDPGQGLRLIYYSQIVNDFQKGDIAEGYSVSREKKESFPLTVTSAQKNPTAFYLCASSPGQGFDEQYFGPGTRLTVT.

The CDR3 DNA sequence: TGTGCCAGCAGTTTATTTAGGACTAGCGGGACCACCTACAATGAGCAGTTCTTC. This translates into CASSLFRTSGTTYNEQFF. V and J are TRBV27 and TRBJ2-1; 12 nucleotides line up with TRBD2. Losses at the gene ends were 1 base for V and 2 bases for J; bases not matched to a gene: 6. Germline loops: CDR1 MNHEY, CDR2 SMNVEV (reference sequence). The CDR3 has 18 amino acids.

This clone was seen once. This chain links TRBV6-5 with TRBJ1-5; D possibly corresponds to TRBD1 (6 bases). The germline CDR1 and CDR2 sequences are MNHEY and SVGAGI. There are 13 residues in the CDR3. V dropped 8 bases and J dropped 7 bases, with 15 bases sitting between them. The CDR3 spells CASARGGWQPQHF. The CDR3, as DNA: TGTGCCAGCGCAAGGGGGGGGTGGCAGCCCCAGCATTTT.

The chain couples TRBV5-1 to TRBJ1-2; D perhaps matches TRBD1 (6 bases). Trimming shortened V by 1 base and J by 2 bases, and 15 bases separated the two germline ends. Germline CDR1 is SGHRS and CDR2 is YFSETQ. There are 16 residues in the CDR3. CDR3 nucleotides: TGCGCCAGCAGCTTGTTGGGGGCCGGGACAAACTATGGCTACACCTTC. Translating gives CASSLLGAGTNYGYTF. The full variable domain, its missing parts supplied by reference TRBV5-1 and TRBJ1-2, is KAGVTQTPRYLIKTRGQQVTLSCSPISGHRSVSWYQQTPGQGLQFLFEYFSETQRNKGNFPGRFSGRQFSNSRSEMNVSTLELGDSALYLCASSLLGAGTNYGYTFGSGTRLTVV.

There are a few counts of this clone. This chain links TRBV5-1 with TRBJ1-6, with a tentative D call TRBD1 (5 bases). Germline V lookup: CDR1 SGHRS, CDR2 YFSETQ. The CDR3 runs to 16 residues. V was shortened by 5 bases and J by 5 bases, with 17 bases between the two germline ends. The chain's CDR3 is CASRYDLGGNNSPLHF. In nucleotides, the CDR3 is TGCGCCAGCAGATACGATTTGGGGGGAAATAATTCACCCCTCCACTTT.

This sequence joins TRBV9 and TRBJ2-5; TRBD2 matches 7 bases. V shed 4 bases, J shed 2 bases, and the junction held 5 bases outside the gene matches. Germline V gives CDR1 SGDLS, CDR2 YYNGEE. The CDR3 is made up of 14 amino acids. The DNA for the CDR3 is TGTGCCAGCAGCAAACTAGCGACTCAAGAGACCCAGTACTTC. This encodes CASSKLATQETQYF.

This sequence joins TRBV4-3 and TRBJ2-4; D ambiguous. This CDR3 contains 15 residues. Trimming pared 0 bases from V and 7 bases from J, leaving 13 bases between. The germline V gene has CDR1 LGHNA and CDR2 YSLEER. CDR3 nucleotide sequence: TGCGCCAGCAGCCAAGATCGGCAACCGGAGAACATTCAGTACTTC. Translated: CASSQDRQPENIQYF.

The chain uses TRBV4-3 and TRBJ2-2, with 8 nucleotides matching TRBD2. The CDR3 is made up of 17 amino acids. V gave up 2 bases and J gave up 7 bases; unmatched junction bases: 12. CDR1 is LGHNA and CDR2 is YSLEER in the germline V gene. The CDR3: CASSQPQGTSLFGELFF. In DNA form, the CDR3 reads TGCGCCAGCAGCCAACCTCAGGGGACTAGTTTATTCGGGGAGCTGTTTTTT.

The chain links TRBV3-1 (or the pseudogene TRBV3-2) to TRBJ2-3, with 11 positions matching TRBD2. CDR3 length: 15 amino acids. Germline CDR1 reads LGHDT; CDR2 reads YNNKEL (reference sequence). V was pared by 0 bases and J by 6 bases, with 2 bases of the junction left unmatched. CDR3 bases: TGTGCCAGCAGCCAAGAAGCTAGCGGGAGGGATACGCAGTATTTT. It is translated as CASSQEASGRDTQYF.

The gene calls are TRBV6-5 and TRBJ2-7, with D unclear. The V end was cut by 8 bases, the J end by 5 bases, with 16 bases between. This CDR3 spans 13 amino acids. CDR1 and CDR2 from the germline V gene are MNHEY and SVGAGI. CDR3 DNA: TGTGCCAGCGGCCCAGTGGTCTTCGACGAGCAGTACTTC. This gives the protein CASGPVVFDEQYF.

This clone has a handful of counts. This sequence joins TRBV7-9 and TRBJ2-2; TRBD1 agrees at 9 bases. The CDR3 loop spans 17 amino acids. V shed 5 bases and J 5 bases; nucleotides not matched to a gene: 12. Germline V gives CDR1 SEHNR, CDR2 FQNEAQ (reference sequence). In nucleotides, the CDR3 is TGTGCCAGCAGCCTAAAGGAAGGGACAGGGTTGACCGGGGAGCTGTTTTTT. It specifies CASSLKEGTGLTGELFF. Full variable domain (outside the CDR3, taken from reference TRBV7-9 and TRBJ2-2): DTGVSQNPRHKITKRGQNVTFRCDPISEHNRLYWYRQTLGQGPEFLTYFQNEAQLEKSRLLSDRFSAERPKGSFSTLEIQRTEQGDSAMYLCASSLKEGTGLTGELFFGEGSRLTVL.

The chain carries TRBV7-8 and TRBJ1-1; TRBD1 agrees at 10 bases. The CDR3 is 17 amino acids. V trimming: 5 bases; J trimming: 6 bases; junction bases outside the gene matches: 15. The germline CDR1 and CDR2 sequences are SGHVS and FQNEAQ. The CDR3 here is CASSRDRGGEHNSEAFF. DNA of the CDR3: TGTGCCAGCAGCAGGGACAGGGGCGGGGAGCATAATTCTGAAGCTTTCTTT.

J is TRBJ2-5 and V is TRBV18, with D possibly matching TRBD2 (5 bases). CDR1 is KGHSH and CDR2 is LQKENI in the germline V gene. The CDR3 covers 13 residues. V gave up 6 bases and J gave up 4 bases, with 12 bases separating them. The CDR3 loop reads CASSDGVVETQYF. CDR3 coding DNA: TGTGCCAGCTCCGACGGGGTGGTAGAGACCCAGTACTTC.